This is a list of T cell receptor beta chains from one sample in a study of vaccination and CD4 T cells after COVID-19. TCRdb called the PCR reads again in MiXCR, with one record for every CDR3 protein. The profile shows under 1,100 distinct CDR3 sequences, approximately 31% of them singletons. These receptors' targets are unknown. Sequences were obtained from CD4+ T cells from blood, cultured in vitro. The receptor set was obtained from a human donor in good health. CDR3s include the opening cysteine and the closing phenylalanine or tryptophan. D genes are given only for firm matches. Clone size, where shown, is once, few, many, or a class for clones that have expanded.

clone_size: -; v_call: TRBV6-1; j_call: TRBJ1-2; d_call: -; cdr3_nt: TGTGCCAGCAGCCCCCAGCCCCCACTTTATGGCTACACCTTC; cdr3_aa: CASSPQPPLYGYTF
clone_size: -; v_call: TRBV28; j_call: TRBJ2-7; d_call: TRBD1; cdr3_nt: TGTGCCAGCAGTTCCTCCGGGACAGGGCTCCCCTACGAGCAGTACTTC; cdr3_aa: CASSSSGTGLPYEQYF
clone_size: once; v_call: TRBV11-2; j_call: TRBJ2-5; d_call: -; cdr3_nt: TGTGCCAGCAGCACAGGACCGAAGGAGACCCAGTACTTC; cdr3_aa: CASSTGPKETQYF
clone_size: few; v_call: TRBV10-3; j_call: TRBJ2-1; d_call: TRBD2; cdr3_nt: TGTGCCATCAGTGAGTGGGGGACTAGCGGTTACAATGAGCAGTTCTTC; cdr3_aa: CAISEWGTSGYNEQFF
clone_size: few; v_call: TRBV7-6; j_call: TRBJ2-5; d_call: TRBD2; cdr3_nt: TGTGCCAGCAGCCAGGGACTAGCGGGAGGGCCCTGGGAGACCCAGTACTTC; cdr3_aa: CASSQGLAGGPWETQYF
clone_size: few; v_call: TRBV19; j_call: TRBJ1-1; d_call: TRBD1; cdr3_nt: TGTGCCAGTAGATTGACAGGGGAGTACACTGAAGCTTTCTTT; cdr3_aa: CASRLTGEYTEAFF
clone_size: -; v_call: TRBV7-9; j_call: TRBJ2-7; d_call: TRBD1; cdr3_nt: TGTGCCAGCAGCTTGGACAGGGGAATGCACGAGCAGTACTTC; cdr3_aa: CASSLDRGMHEQYF
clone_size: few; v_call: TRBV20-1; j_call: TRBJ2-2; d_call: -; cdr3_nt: TGCAGTGCTAGAGAGGGTTCCGGGGAGCTGTTTTTT; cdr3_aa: CSAREGSGELFF
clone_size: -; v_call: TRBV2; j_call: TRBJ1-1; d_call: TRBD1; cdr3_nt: TGTGCCAGCAGGGGACAGGCTGGCACTGAAGCTTTCTTT; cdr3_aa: CASRGQAGTEAFF
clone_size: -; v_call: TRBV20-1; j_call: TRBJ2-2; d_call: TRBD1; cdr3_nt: TGCAGTGCCTGGGGACAGGGGGCCTTCACCGGGGAGCTGTTTTTT; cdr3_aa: CSAWGQGAFTGELFF